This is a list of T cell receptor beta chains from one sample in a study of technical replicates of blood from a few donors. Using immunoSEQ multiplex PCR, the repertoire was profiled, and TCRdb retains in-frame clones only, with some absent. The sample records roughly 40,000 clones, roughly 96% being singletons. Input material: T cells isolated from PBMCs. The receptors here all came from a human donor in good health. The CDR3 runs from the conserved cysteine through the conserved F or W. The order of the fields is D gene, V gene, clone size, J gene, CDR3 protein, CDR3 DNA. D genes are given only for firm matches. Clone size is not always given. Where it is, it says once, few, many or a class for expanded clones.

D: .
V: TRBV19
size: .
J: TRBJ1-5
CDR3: CAARDTGVGQPQHF
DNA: TGTGCCGCCAGGGATACGGGGGTGGGTCAGCCCCAGCATTTT

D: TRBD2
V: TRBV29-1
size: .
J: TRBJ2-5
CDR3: CSVLGLAGYQETQYF
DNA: TGCAGCGTTCTTGGACTAGCGGGGTACCAAGAGACCCAGTACTTC

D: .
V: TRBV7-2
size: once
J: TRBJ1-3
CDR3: CASSLSRASGNTIYF
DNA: TGTGCCAGCAGCTTATCCAGGGCCTCTGGAAACACCATATATTTT

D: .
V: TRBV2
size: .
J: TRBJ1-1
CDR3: CASSSFNTEAFF
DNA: TGTGCCAGCAGTAGCTTCAACACTGAAGCTTTCTTT

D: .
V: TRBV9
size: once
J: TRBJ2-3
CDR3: CASSVVIGTDTQYF
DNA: TGTGCCAGCAGCGTAGTAATAGGCACAGATACGCAGTATTTT

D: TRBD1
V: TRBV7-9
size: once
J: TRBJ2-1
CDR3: CASSLGVLGTGGHEQFF
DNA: TGTGCCAGCAGCTTAGGTGTTTTAGGGACAGGGGGTCATGAGCAGTTCTTC

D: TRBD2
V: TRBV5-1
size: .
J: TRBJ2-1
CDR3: CASSLAGLAGGNEQFF
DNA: TGCGCCAGCAGCTTGGCCGGACTAGCGGGCGGAAATGAGCAGTTCTTC

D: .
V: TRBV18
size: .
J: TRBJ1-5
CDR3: CASSPPGNQPQHF
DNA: TGTGCCAGCTCACCACCCGGCAATCAGCCCCAGCATTTT

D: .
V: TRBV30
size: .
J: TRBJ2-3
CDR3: CAWSESMDTQYF
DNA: TGTGCCTGGAGTGAGAGCATGGATACGCAGTATTTT

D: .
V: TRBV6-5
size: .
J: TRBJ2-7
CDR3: CASSYGRYEQYF
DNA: TGTGCCAGCAGTTACGGGCGATACGAGCAGTACTTC

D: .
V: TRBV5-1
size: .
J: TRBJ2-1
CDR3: CASSLDGGLYNEQFF
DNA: TGCGCCAGCAGCTTGGACGGAGGATTATACAATGAGCAGTTCTTC

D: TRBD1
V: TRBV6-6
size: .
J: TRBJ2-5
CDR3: CASSYTIRGNQETQYF
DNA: TGTGCCAGCAGTTACACCATCAGGGGGAACCAAGAGACCCAGTACTTC

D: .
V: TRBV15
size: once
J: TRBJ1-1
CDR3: CATKGEYTEAFF
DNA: TGTGCCACCAAGGGAGAATACACTGAAGCTTTCTTT

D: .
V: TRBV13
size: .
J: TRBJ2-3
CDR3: CASSLGRGAGDTQYF
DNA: TGTGCCAGCAGCTTAGGACGGGGGGCAGGAGATACGCAGTATTTT

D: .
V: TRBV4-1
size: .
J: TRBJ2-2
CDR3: CASSQVLVVEGELFF
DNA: TGCGCCAGCAGCCAGGTGTTAGTGGTAGAAGGGGAGCTGTTTTTT

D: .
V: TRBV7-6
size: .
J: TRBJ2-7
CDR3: CASSFARGEQYF
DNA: TGTGCCAGCAGCTTCGCCCGGGGCGAGCAGTACTTC

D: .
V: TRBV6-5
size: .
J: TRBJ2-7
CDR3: CASSYTGPYEQYF
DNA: TGTGCCAGCAGTTACACAGGACCCTACGAGCAGTACTTC

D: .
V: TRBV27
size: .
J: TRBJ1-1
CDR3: CASSPRLALVNTEAFF
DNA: TGTGCCAGCAGTCCTCGACTGGCATTAGTGAACACTGAAGCTTTCTTT

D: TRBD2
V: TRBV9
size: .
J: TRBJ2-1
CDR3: CASSAFSGGSYNEQFF
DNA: TGTGCCAGCAGCGCCTTTAGCGGGGGGTCCTACAATGAGCAGTTCTTC

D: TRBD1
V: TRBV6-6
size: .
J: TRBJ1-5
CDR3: CASSLQGPPQHF
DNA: TGTGCCAGCAGTCTACAGGGGCCGCCCCAGCATTTT

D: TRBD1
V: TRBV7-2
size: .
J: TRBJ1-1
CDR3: CASSPGGGKGNTEAFF
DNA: TGTGCCAGCAGCCCAGGGGGCGGGAAAGGAAACACTGAAGCTTTCTTT

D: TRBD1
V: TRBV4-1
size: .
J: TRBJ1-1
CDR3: CASSQDLGTGGLYGTEAFF
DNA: TGCGCCAGCAGCCAGGATTTGGGGACAGGGGGGTTATATGGCACTGAAGCTTTCTTT

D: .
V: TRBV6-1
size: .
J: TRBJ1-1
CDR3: CASNPWGPTEAFF
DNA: TGTGCCAGCAATCCGTGGGGCCCCACTGAAGCTTTCTTT

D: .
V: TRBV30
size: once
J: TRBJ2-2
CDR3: CAWGPGPGELFF
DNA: TGTGCCTGGGGGCCCGGTCCCGGGGAGCTGTTTTTT

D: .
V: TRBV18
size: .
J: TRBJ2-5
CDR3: CASSQLASQETQYF
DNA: TGTGCCAGCTCACAGCTAGCGTCCCAAGAGACCCAGTACTTC

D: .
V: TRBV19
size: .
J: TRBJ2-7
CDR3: CASSIQGGHEQYF
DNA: TGTGCCAGTAGTATCCAAGGGGGACACGAGCAGTACTTC

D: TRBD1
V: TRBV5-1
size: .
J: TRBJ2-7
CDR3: CASSLVDRAYEQYF
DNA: TGCGCCAGCAGCTTGGTAGACAGGGCCTACGAGCAGTACTTC

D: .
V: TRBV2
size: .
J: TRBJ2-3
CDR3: CASSERPVLALGSSTDTQYF
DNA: TGTGCCAGCAGTGAACGGCCCGTCCTAGCTCTAGGCTCTAGCACAGATACGCAGTATTTT